The rows below give T cell receptor beta chains drawn from one sample of a study of control samples from healthy donors and cancer patients. Clones were read by immunoSEQ multiplex PCR, and TCRdb kept only the in-frame ones, dropping some. The data hold 130,000 or so clones, with around 94% observed a single time. Sequencing was performed on PBMCs. Every receptor here comes from a man in his 60s with colorectal cancer. Each CDR3 is given with its conserved first and last residue. The order of the fields is CDR3 protein, CDR3 DNA, J gene, clone size, D gene, V gene. The D gene is left open where the match is weak. Not every row has a clone size; where given, it reads once, few, many or a size class.

CDR3: CATSDRRDPNEEQFF; DNA: TGTGCCACCAGTGACCGCCGGGATCCAAATGAGGAGCAGTTCTTC; J: TRBJ2-1; size: NA; D: NA; V: TRBV24-1
CDR3: CASSQGAGVMNTEAFF; DNA: TGTGCCAGCAGTCAAGGGGCAGGCGTCATGAACACTGAAGCTTTCTTT; J: TRBJ1-1; size: NA; D: NA; V: TRBV28
CDR3: CASSITAAPQETQYF; DNA: TGTGCCAGTAGTATAACTGCGGCTCCCCAGGAGACCCAGTACTTC; J: TRBJ2-5; size: NA; D: NA; V: TRBV19
CDR3: CASSETSGGYNEQFF; DNA: TGCGCCAGCAGTGAAACTAGCGGGGGGTACAATGAGCAGTTCTTC; J: TRBJ2-1; size: NA; D: TRBD2; V: TRBV10-1
CDR3: CASSISARAGGAGELFF; DNA: TGTGCCAGTAGTATTTCGGCCAGGGCGGGGGGTGCCGGGGAGCTGTTTTTT; J: TRBJ2-2; size: NA; D: TRBD2; V: TRBV19
CDR3: CASSNIGGRNTEAFF; DNA: TGTGCCAGCAGTAATATAGGGGGTAGGAACACTGAAGCTTTCTTT; J: TRBJ1-1; size: NA; D: NA; V: TRBV25-1
CDR3: CASSEAGFTEAFF; DNA: TGTGCCAGCAGTGAGGCCGGTTTCACTGAAGCTTTCTTT; J: TRBJ1-1; size: NA; D: NA; V: TRBV6-1
CDR3: CATSDYGNQPQHF; DNA: TGTGCCACCAGTGATTACGGCAATCAGCCCCAGCATTTT; J: TRBJ1-5; size: NA; D: NA; V: TRBV24-1
CDR3: CASSQSRGSPLHF; DNA: TGTGCCAGCAGCCAATCTAGGGGGTCACCCCTCCACTTT; J: TRBJ1-6; size: NA; D: NA; V: TRBV3-1/TRBV3-2
CDR3: CASSRTGQSIEAFF; DNA: TGTGCCAGCAGTCGTACCGGACAGAGCATTGAAGCTTTCTTT; J: TRBJ1-1; size: NA; D: NA; V: TRBV6-5
CDR3: CASSLGAGHEQYF; DNA: TGCGCCAGCAGCTTGGGAGCAGGGCACGAGCAGTACTTC; J: TRBJ2-7; size: once; D: NA; V: TRBV5-1
CDR3: CASSSLMTGGDTQYF; DNA: TGTGCCAGCAGTTCATTAATGACAGGTGGAGATACGCAGTATTTT; J: TRBJ2-3; size: NA; D: NA; V: TRBV27
CDR3: CASSPDMRDGYTF; DNA: TGCGCCAGCAGCCCAGACATGAGGGATGGCTACACCTTC; J: TRBJ1-2; size: NA; D: NA; V: TRBV5-1
CDR3: CASSGPGGGGGNQPQHF; DNA: TGTGCCAGCAGTGGGCCAGGGGGCGGAGGGGGCAATCAGCCCCAGCATTTT; J: TRBJ1-5; size: few; D: TRBD1; V: TRBV6-1
CDR3: CAGRTVAYEQYF; DNA: TGTGCGGGGAGGACAGTGGCCTACGAGCAGTACTTC; J: TRBJ2-7; size: NA; D: NA; V: TRBV9
CDR3: CASSLGQGGDTQYF; DNA: TGCGCCAGCAGCTTGGGTCAGGGAGGAGATACGCAGTATTTT; J: TRBJ2-3; size: NA; D: NA; V: TRBV5-1
CDR3: CASSGGAEKLFF; DNA: TGTGCCAGCTCAGGAGGGGCTGAAAAACTGTTTTTT; J: TRBJ1-4; size: once; D: NA; V: TRBV18
CDR3: CATHQGAGNYGYTF; DNA: TGTGCCACGCACCAGGGGGCGGGTAACTATGGCTACACCTTC; J: TRBJ1-2; size: NA; D: TRBD1; V: TRBV6-5
CDR3: CASKNSPKFDRTSSHGYTF; DNA: TGTGCCAGTAAAAATTCCCCAAAATTCGACAGGACCTCTTCCCATGGCTACACCTTC; J: TRBJ1-2; size: NA; D: NA; V: TRBV19
CDR3: CASRNQGQETQYF; DNA: TGTGCCAGCAGAAACCAGGGGCAAGAGACCCAGTACTTC; J: TRBJ2-5; size: NA; D: NA; V: TRBV5-5
CDR3: CASRTSGGGETQYF; DNA: TGTGCCAGTCGTACTAGCGGGGGGGGAGAGACCCAGTACTTC; J: TRBJ2-5; size: NA; D: TRBD2; V: TRBV19
CDR3: CASVRSPNTEAFF; DNA: TGTGCCAGCGTGCGCAGCCCCAACACTGAAGCTTTCTTT; J: TRBJ1-1; size: NA; D: NA; V: TRBV2